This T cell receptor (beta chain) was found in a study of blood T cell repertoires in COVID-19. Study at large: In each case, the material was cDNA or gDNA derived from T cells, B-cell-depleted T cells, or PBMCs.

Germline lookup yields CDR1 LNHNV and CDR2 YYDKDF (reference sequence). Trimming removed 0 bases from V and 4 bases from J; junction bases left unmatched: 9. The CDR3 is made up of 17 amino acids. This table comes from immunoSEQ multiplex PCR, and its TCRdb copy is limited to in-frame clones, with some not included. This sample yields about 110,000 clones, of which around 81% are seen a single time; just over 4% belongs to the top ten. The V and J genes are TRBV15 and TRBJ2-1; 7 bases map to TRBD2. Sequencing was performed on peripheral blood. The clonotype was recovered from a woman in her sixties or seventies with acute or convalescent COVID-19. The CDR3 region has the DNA TGTGCCACCAGCAGAGAAGTTAGGTCTAGCGGATACAATGAGCAGTTCTTC. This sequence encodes CATSREVRSSGYNEQFF.